This record looks at one T cell receptor (beta chain) sequence and its context. Its antigen is unidentified. The CDR3 runs to 14 residues. Germline assignment: CDR1 LGHNA and CDR2 YNFKEQ. V was trimmed by 0 bases and J by 1 base, leaving 7 bases between them. Assay: immunoSEQ multiplex PCR; the TCRdb copy retains only in-frame clones and omits some. The sample gives some 140,000 clones, approximately 90% of which show up once; 10% to 13% is in the top ten. This sample was included in a study of cytotoxic CD8 clonotypes in ibrutinib-treated CLL. Study results and caveats: Among the clonotypes, public ones were uncommon and contracted or held stable on treatment.

The sequence came from a human donor with chronic lymphocytic leukemia. The gene calls are TRBV4-2 and TRBJ2-7; no definite D call. The sequencing used PBMCs, collected after 12 months of ibrutinib treatment. CDR3 sequence: CASSQDLGSYEQYF. The CDR3 nucleotides are TGTGCCAGCAGCCAAGACCTAGGATCCTACGAGCAGTACTTC.